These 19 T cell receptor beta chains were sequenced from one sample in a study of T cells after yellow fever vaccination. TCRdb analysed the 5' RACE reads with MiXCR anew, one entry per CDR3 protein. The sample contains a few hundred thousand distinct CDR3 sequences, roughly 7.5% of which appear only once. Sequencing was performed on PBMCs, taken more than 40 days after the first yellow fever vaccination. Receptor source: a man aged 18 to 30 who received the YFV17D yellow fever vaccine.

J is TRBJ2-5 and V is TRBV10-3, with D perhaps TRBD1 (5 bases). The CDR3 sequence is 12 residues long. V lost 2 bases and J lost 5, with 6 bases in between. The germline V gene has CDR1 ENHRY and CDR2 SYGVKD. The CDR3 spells CAISEGAETQYF. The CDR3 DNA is TGTGCCATCAGTGAGGGGGCGGAGACCCAGTACTTC.

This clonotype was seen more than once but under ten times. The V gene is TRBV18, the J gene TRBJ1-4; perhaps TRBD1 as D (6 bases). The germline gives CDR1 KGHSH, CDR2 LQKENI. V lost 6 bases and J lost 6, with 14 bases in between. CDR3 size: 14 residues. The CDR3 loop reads CASSPGGGDEKLFF. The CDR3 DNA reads TGTGCCAGCTCTCCGGGGGGCGGAGATGAAAAACTGTTTTTT.

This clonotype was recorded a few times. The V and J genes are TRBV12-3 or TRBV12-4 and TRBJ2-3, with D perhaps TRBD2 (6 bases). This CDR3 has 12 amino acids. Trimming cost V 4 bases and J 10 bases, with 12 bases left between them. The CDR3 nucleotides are TGTGCCAGCAGTTGGGGTTCGGGGGCGCAGTATTTT. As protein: CASSWGSGAQYF.

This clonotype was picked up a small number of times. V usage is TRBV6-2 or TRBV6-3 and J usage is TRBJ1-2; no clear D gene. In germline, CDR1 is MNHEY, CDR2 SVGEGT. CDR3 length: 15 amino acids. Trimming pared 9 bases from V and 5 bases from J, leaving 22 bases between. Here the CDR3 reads CASRMQKLSLYGYTF. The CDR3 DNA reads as TGTGCCAGTCGAATGCAGAAGCTATCGCTTTATGGCTACACCTTC.

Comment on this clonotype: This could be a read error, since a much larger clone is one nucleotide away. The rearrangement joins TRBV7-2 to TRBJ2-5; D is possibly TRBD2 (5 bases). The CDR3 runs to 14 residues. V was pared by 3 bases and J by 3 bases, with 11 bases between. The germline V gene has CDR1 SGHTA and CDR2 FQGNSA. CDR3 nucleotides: TGTGCCAGCAGCTTGGGGAGCGCGAAAGAGACCCAGTACTTC. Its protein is CASSLGSAKETQYF.

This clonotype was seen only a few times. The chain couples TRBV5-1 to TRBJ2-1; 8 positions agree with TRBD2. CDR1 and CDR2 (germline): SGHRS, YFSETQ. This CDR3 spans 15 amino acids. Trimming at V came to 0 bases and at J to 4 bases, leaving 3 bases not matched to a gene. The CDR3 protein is CASSLVLAEYNEQFF. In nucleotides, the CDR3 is TGCGCCAGCAGCTTGGTACTAGCGGAATACAATGAGCAGTTCTTC. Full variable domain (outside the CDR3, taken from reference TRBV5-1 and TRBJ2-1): KAGVTQTPRYLIKTRGQQVTLSCSPISGHRSVSWYQQTPGQGLQFLFEYFSETQRNKGNFPGRFSGRQFSNSRSEMNVSTLELGDSALYLCASSLVLAEYNEQFFGPGTRLTVL.

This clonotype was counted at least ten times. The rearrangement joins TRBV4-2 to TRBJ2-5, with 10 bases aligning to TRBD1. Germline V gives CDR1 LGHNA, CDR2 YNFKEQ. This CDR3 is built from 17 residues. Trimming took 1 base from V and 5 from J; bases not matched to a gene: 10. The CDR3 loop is CASSQVTGQGISETQYF. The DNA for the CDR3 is TGTGCCAGCAGCCAAGTAACGGGACAGGGGATTTCGGAGACCCAGTACTTC.

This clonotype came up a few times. The CDR3 loop reads CSASRTGGTGYTF. CDR3 coding DNA: TGCAGTGCTTCCCGGACAGGGGGCACTGGCTACACCTTC. The chain couples TRBV20-1 to TRBJ1-2; 11 bases are a match to TRBD1. The CDR3 has 13 amino acids. Trimming removed 5 bases from V and 7 bases from J; junction bases left unmatched: 6. Germline CDR1 and CDR2: DFQATT and SNEGSKA (reference sequence).

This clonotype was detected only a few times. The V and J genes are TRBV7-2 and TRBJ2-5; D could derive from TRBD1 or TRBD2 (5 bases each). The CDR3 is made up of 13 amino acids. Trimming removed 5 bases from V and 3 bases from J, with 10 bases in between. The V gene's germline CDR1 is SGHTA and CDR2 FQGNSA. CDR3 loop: CASSQGPKETQYF. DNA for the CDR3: TGTGCCAGCAGCCAGGGACCTAAAGAGACCCAGTACTTC.

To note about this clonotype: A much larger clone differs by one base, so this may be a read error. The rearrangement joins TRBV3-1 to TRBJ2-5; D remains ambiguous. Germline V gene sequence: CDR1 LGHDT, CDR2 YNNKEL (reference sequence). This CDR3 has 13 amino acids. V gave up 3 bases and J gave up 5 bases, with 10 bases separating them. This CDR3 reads CASSHETHETQYF. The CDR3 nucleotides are TGTGCCAGCAGCCACGAGACCCACGAGACCCAGTACTTC.

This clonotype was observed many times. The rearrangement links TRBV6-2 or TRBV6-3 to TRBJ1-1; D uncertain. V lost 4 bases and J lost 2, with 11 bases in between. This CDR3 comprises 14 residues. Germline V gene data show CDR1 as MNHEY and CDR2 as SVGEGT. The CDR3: CASSSQWRNTEAFF. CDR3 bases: TGTGCCAGCAGTTCACAATGGAGAAACACTGAAGCTTTCTTT.

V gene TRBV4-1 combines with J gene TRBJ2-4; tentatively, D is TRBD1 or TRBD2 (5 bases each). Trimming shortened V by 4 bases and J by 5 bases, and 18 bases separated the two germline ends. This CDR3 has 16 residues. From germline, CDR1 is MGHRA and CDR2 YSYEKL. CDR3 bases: TGCGCCAGCAGCCCCCCGGGGCGTGGAGACCAAAACATTCAGTACTTC. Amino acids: CASSPPGRGDQNIQYF.

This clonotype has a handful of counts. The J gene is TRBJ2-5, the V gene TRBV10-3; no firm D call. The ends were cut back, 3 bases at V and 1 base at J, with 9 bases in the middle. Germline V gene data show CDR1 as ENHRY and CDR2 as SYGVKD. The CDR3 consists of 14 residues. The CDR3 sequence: CAISDNNSQETQYF. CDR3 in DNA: TGTGCCATCAGTGACAACAACAGCCAAGAGACCCAGTACTTC.

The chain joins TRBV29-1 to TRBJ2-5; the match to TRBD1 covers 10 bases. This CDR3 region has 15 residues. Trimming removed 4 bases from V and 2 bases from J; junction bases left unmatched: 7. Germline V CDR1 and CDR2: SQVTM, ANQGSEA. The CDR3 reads CSVGQGASKQETQYF. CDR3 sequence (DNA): TGCAGCGTTGGACAGGGGGCCTCCAAGCAAGAGACCCAGTACTTC.

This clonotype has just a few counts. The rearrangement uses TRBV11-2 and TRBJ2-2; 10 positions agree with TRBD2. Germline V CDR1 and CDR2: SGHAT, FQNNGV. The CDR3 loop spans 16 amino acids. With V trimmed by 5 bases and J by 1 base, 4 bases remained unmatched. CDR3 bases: TGTGCCAGCAGCATTATAGCGGGGGGGAACACCGGGGAGCTGTTTTTT. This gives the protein CASSIIAGGNTGELFF.

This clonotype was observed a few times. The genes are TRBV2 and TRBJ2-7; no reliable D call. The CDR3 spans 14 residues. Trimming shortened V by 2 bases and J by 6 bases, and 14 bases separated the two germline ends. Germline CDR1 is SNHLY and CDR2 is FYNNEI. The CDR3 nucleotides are TGTGCCAGCAGTGAAAACCGGGCCCCCGGCGAGCAGTACTTC. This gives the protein CASSENRAPGEQYF.

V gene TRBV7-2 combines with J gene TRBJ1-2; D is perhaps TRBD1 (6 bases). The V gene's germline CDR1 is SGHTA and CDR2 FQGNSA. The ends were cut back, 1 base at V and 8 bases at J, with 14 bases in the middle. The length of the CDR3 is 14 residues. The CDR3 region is CASSLVGRGGGYTF. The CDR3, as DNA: TGTGCCAGCAGCTTAGTAGGCAGGGGAGGAGGCTACACCTTC.

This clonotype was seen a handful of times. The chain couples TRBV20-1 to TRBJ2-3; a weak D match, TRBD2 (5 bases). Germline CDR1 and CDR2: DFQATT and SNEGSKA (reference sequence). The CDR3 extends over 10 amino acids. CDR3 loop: CSAEGTTQYF. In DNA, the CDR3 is TGCAGCGCCGAGGGAACTACGCAGTATTTT.

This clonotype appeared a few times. The CDR3 is CASAGGLYNEQFF. CDR3 nucleotides: TGTGCCAGCGCTGGGGGGCTCTACAATGAGCAGTTCTTC. The chain couples TRBV6-2 or TRBV6-3 to TRBJ2-1; D tentatively fits TRBD1 or TRBD2 (6 bases each). Germline CDR1 reads MNHEY; CDR2 reads SVGEGT. The CDR3 is made up of 13 amino acids. The ends were cut back, 8 bases at V and 3 bases at J, with 11 bases in the middle.